A selection of T cell receptor beta chains follows, all from one sample in a study of cytomegalovirus exposure and HLA in healthy donors. Profiled with immunoSEQ multiplex PCR; TCRdb holds only in-frame clones, not every one. The sample lists 90,000 to 110,000 clones, over 80% occurring once. Sequenced sample: PBMCs. Every receptor here comes from a man aged 25 to 45 in good health and CMV-seropositive. The CDR3 runs from the conserved cysteine through the conserved F or W. The D gene is left open where the match is weak. Clone size appears in some rows only: once, few, many, or a class for an expanded clone.

>TRBJ1-6|TRBV28|few|NA
TGTGCCAGCAATGACCCTTTCCTGGGCCCTCTATCACCCCTCCACTTT
CASNDPFLGPLSPLHF
>TRBJ2-7|TRBV9|NA|NA
TGTGCCAGCAGCGTAGGTTGGCAGGGCTCCTACGAGCAGTACTTC
CASSVGWQGSYEQYF
>TRBJ1-2|TRBV4-1|few|TRBD1
TGCGCCAGCAGCCAATTGGGGACAGGGTCCTTCTATGGCTACACCTTC
CASSQLGTGSFYGYTF
>TRBJ2-5|TRBV9|NA|TRBD2
TGTGCCAGCAGCGTAAGCAGCGGGGGGCGCCAAGAGACCCAGTACTTC
CASSVSSGGRQETQYF
>TRBJ2-4|TRBV4-1|NA|TRBD2
TGCGCCAGCAGCCAAGATGCGCCGGGACTAGCGGGGCTAGCCAAAAACATTCAGTACTTC
CASSQDAPGLAGLAKNIQYF
>TRBJ2-3|TRBV14|NA|NA
TGTGCCAGCAGCCAAGTAGGGGCTCGGATCACAGATACGCAGTATTTT
CASSQVGARITDTQYF
>TRBJ2-7|TRBV15|NA|NA
TGTGCCACCAGCAGAGATCTGGACTACGAGCAGTACTTC
CATSRDLDYEQYF
>TRBJ2-1|TRBV4-2|few|TRBD2
TGTGCCAGCAGCCAGGGACTAGCGGGGGTGAATGAGCAGTTCTTC
CASSQGLAGVNEQFF
>TRBJ1-4|TRBV7-9|few|NA
TGTGCCAGCAGCTTATTCGCAACTAATGAAAAACTGTTTTTT
CASSLFATNEKLFF
>TRBJ2-7|TRBV7-2|NA|NA
TGTGCCAGCAGCTTAGCGGGTGTGAGGATCTACGAGCAGTACTTC
CASSLAGVRIYEQYF
>TRBJ1-2|TRBV19|NA|TRBD1
TGTGCCAGTAGGGCCCTCGCAGGGGGCGCCTATGGCTACACCTTC
CASRALAGGAYGYTF
>TRBJ2-5|TRBV12-5|NA|TRBD2
TGTGCTAGTGGTCCCTCGACTAGCAGGGAGACCCAGTACTTC
CASGPSTSRETQYF
>TRBJ1-3|TRBV4-2|few|NA
TGTGCCAGCAGCCAAGTTGAGACTGGAAACACCATATATTTT
CASSQVETGNTIYF
>TRBJ2-5|TRBV7-2|once|TRBD2
TGTGCCAGCAATTTGCGGGGGGGCTCGGAGACCCAGTACTTC
CASNLRGGSETQYF
>TRBJ1-4|TRBV30|NA|TRBD1
TGTGCCTGGAGTGAACAGGGGAGAATTTTTGAAAAACTGTTTTTT
CAWSEQGRIFEKLFF
>TRBJ2-1|TRBV19|NA|TRBD1
TGTGCCAGTAGCATGACAGGGACCCAGTACAATGAGCAGTTCTTC
CASSMTGTQYNEQFF
>TRBJ1-4|TRBV2|NA|NA
TGTGCCAGCTTCCGTCTACAGGGTTCTAATGAAAAACTGTTTTTT
CASFRLQGSNEKLFF
>TRBJ1-1|TRBV5-1|NA|NA
TGCGCCAGCAGCTTGGGCCCACCAGGGACTGAAGCTTTCTTT
CASSLGPPGTEAFF
>TRBJ2-5|TRBV4-2|NA|TRBD2
TGTGCCAGCAGCCCCGGGGGGAGCGGGGGGCAAGAGACCCAGTACTTC
CASSPGGSGGQETQYF
>TRBJ2-3|TRBV6-1|NA|TRBD2
TGTGCCACCGGGACTAGCGGGGGAACAGATACGCAGTATTTT
CATGTSGGTDTQYF
>TRBJ2-3|TRBV6-5|NA|TRBD2
TGTGCCAGCAGTTACTCGTCTAGCGGGATGACAGATACGCAGTATTTT
CASSYSSSGMTDTQYF